The sequence of this T cell receptor (beta chain) was determined in a study of Ad26.COV2.S vaccination and SARS-CoV-2 variants. Libraries were prepared by immunoSEQ multiplex PCR; TCRdb keeps only in-frame clonotypes and omits some of them. The repertoire holds 410,000 or so clones, with approximately 92% as singletons. In regard to this clone: Its target is unknown.

Points from the study as a whole: Comparable non-spike TCR breadth was observed in vaccine and placebo recipients.

This CDR3 contains 11 residues. Trimming cost V 3 bases and J 8 bases, with 8 bases left between them. Germline CDR1 is DFQATT and CDR2 is SNEGSKA (reference sequence). Sample treatment: about 20 received Ad26.COV2.S at low or high dose, single or two shots; five or six received placebo; per-sample allocation not given. Sampling happened 63 days after the first vaccine or placebo injection. The input for sequencing was peripheral blood, taken in a trial of Ad26.COV2.S vaccine versus placebo. The TCR was taken from a person aged 18-60 years who received the Ad26.COV2.S COVID-19 vaccine or a placebo. The chain has TRBV20-1 and TRBJ2-1; D is ambiguous. CDR3 bases: TGCAGTGCTAGTAGGCAGCATGAGCAGTTCTTC. It encodes CSASRQHEQFF.